Following are 32 T cell receptor beta chains from one sample sequenced in a study of blood T cell repertoires in COVID-19. Method: immunoSEQ multiplex PCR; TCRdb's copy keeps in-frame clones and lacks some. Counted here are approximately 210,000 clones, 84% occurring once; the ten biggest clones make up around 21%. The sample comprised peripheral blood. These receptor sequences come from a human donor in a cohort sampled during active COVID-19.

The chain is built from TRBV5-1 and TRBJ2-3; 8 nucleotides agree with TRBD2. The CDR3 extends over 15 amino acids. Germline V gives CDR1 SGHRS, CDR2 YFSETQ. V shed 2 bases and J 2 bases; nucleotides not matched to a gene: 4. CDR3 nucleotide sequence: TGCGCCAGCAGCTTCGGCGGGGGGCACACAGATACGCAGTATTTT. This codes for CASSFGGGHTDTQYF.

The gene calls are TRBV7-9 and TRBJ2-7, with TRBD1 as a possible D gene (6 bases). V was trimmed by 5 bases and J by 6 bases, leaving 23 bases between them. In germline, CDR1 is SEHNR, CDR2 FQNEAQ (reference sequence). The CDR3 is made up of 16 amino acids. CDR3 nucleotides: TGTGCCAGCAGCCGCCCCCAGGGGCCGGCTAGGGGCGAGCAGTACTTC. This sequence encodes CASSRPQGPARGEQYF.

Here the CDR3 reads CASSLWGDRVGEQYF. CDR3 sequence (DNA): TGCGCCAGCAGCTTGTGGGGGGACAGGGTCGGCGAGCAGTACTTC. The chain recombines TRBV5-1 with TRBJ2-7, with 9 bases aligning to TRBD1. Trimming at V came to 1 base and at J to 6 bases, leaving 8 bases not matched to a gene. The CDR3 length is 15 residues. CDR1 SGHRS and CDR2 YFSETQ come from the germline V gene.

The chain combines TRBV24-1 with TRBJ2-2, with D uncertain. This CDR3 has 11 residues. The germline V gene encodes CDR1 KGHDR and CDR2 SFDVKD. V was clipped by 10 bases and J by 7 bases, with 9 bases between them. In nucleotides, the CDR3 is TGTGCCACGGCAGGCTACGGGGAGCTGTTTTTT. Translating it yields CATAGYGELFF.

This clone was picked up one time. This chain connects TRBV5-1 to TRBJ2-2, with TRBD2 matching over 10 bases. The germline CDR1 and CDR2 sequences are SGHRS and YFSETQ. Unmatched junction bases numbered 9, after V lost 6 bases and J lost 7 bases. The CDR3 has 15 residues. In nucleotides, the CDR3 is TGCGCCAGCACTCCTAGCGGGGGTTCGAGCGGGGAGCTGTTTTTT. Translated: CASTPSGGSSGELFF. The variable domain in full, with the rest retrieved from reference TRBV5-1 and TRBJ2-2, is KAGVTQTPRYLIKTRGQQVTLSCSPISGHRSVSWYQQTPGQGLQFLFEYFSETQRNKGNFPGRFSGRQFSNSRSEMNVSTLELGDSALYLCASTPSGGSSGELFFGEGSRLTVL.

This clone has just a few counts. This chain joins TRBV10-3 and TRBJ2-7; D is undetermined. The CDR3 contains 13 residues. V lost 10 bases and J lost 7, with 20 bases in between. Germline-derived CDR1 and CDR2 are ENHRY and SYGVKD. The CDR3 nucleotides read TGTGCCACGCGAACACCCGGAGAGTATGAGCAGTACGTC. The encoded protein is CATRTPGEYEQYV.

The V gene is TRBV5-1, the J gene TRBJ2-3; D gene uncertain. The CDR3 totals 14 residues. V lost 1 base and J 1 base, leaving 7 bases between the germline ends. In germline, CDR1 is SGHRS, CDR2 YFSETQ. The CDR3 DNA follows: TGCGCCAGCAGCTTGTCCCCTCGCACAGATACGCAGTATTTT. This sequence encodes CASSLSPRTDTQYF.

This chain connects TRBV7-6 to TRBJ1-1; unclear D gene. Germline V gene lookup returns CDR1 SGHVS and CDR2 FNYEAQ. This CDR3 region has 14 residues. V was clipped by 3 bases and J by 3 bases, with 11 bases between them. The CDR3 bases are TGTGCCAGCAGCTTCGGAGTCACCGACACTGAAGCTTTCTTT. Residues: CASSFGVTDTEAFF.

The V and J genes are TRBV6-5 and TRBJ1-6; TRBD1 might be the D (5 bases). Germline V lookup: CDR1 MNHEY, CDR2 SVGAGI. V was shortened by 6 bases and J by 7 bases, with 13 bases between the two germline ends. The CDR3 has 14 amino acids. CDR3 in amino acids: CASRRMTENSPLHF. CDR3 nucleotides: TGTGCCAGCAGGCGGATGACAGAAAATTCACCCCTCCACTTT.

The chain employs TRBV5-1 and TRBJ1-1; TRBD1 might be the D (6 bases). With 2 bases removed from V and 1 base from J, the gap between germline ends came to 9 bases. From germline, CDR1 is SGHRS and CDR2 YFSETQ. The CDR3 is 14 residues long. The CDR3 here is CASSFSTGNTEAFF. CDR3 bases: TGCGCCAGCAGCTTCTCGACAGGGAACACTGAAGCTTTCTTT.

A single count supports this clone. The chain is built from TRBV21-1 and TRBJ1-6. TRBV21-1 represents a pseudogene. The CDR3 has 15 amino acids. The CDR3 DNA reads as TGTGCCAGCAGCAGGAACGGGATACATAATTCACCCCTCCACTTT. Its translation: CASSRNGIHNSPLHF.

The count of this clone is one. V is TRBV29-1 and J is TRBJ2-1, with D tentatively TRBD2 (5 bases). The germline V and J ends were trimmed by 4 bases and 7 bases, with 20 bases remaining between them. Germline V gene data show CDR1 as SQVTM and CDR2 as ANQGSEA. The CDR3 has 15 amino acids. The CDR3 DNA reads as TGCAGCGTTGCGGCGGGTCTTTCGGCCCTTAATGAGCAGTTCTTC. Translated: CSVAAGLSALNEQFF.

The chain is built from TRBV3-1 (or the pseudogene TRBV3-2) and TRBJ2-3; TRBD2 is a possible D gene (6 bases). CDR1 and CDR2 (germline): LGHDT, YNNKEL (reference sequence). The CDR3 contains 17 residues. With 1 base removed from V and 2 bases from J, the gap between germline ends came to 16 bases. This CDR3 reads CASSQGFTGLNTDTQYF. In nucleotides, the CDR3 is TGTGCCAGCAGCCAAGGATTCACGGGACTGAACACAGATACGCAGTATTTT.

This clone was counted a single time. The chain joins TRBV12-5 to TRBJ1-1, with TRBD1 as a possible D gene (5 bases). The CDR3 length is 16 residues. The ends were cut back, 0 bases at V and 10 bases at J, with 21 bases in the middle. Germline assignment: CDR1 LGHNT and CDR2 FRNRAP. The CDR3, as DNA: TGTGCTAGTGGTTTGGTACTGTCGGGGGTCCGAACGGGAGCTTTCTTT. The encoded protein is CASGLVLSGVRTGAFF.

The chain is built from TRBV25-1 and TRBJ2-5; tentative D call: TRBD1 (6 bases). Trimming shortened V by 5 bases and J by 4 bases, and 14 bases separated the two germline ends. The CDR3 has 14 residues. Per the germline V gene, CDR1 is MGHDK and CDR2 is SYGVNS. The CDR3 here is CASSQAQGGETQYF. The CDR3 DNA is TGTGCCAGCAGTCAAGCACAGGGCGGAGAGACCCAGTACTTC. Based on the CDR3 plus reference TRBV25-1 and TRBJ2-5, the full variable domain is EADIYQTPRYLVIGTGKKITLECSQTMGHDKMYWYQQDPGMELHLIHYSYGVNSTEKGDLSSESTVSRIRTEHFPLTLESARPSHTSQYLCASSQAQGGETQYFGPGTRLLVL.

The table lists this clone with a count of one. The V gene is TRBV5-1, the J gene TRBJ2-5; 7 positions match TRBD1. The CDR3 totals 16 residues. Germline V gene sequence: CDR1 SGHRS, CDR2 YFSETQ. Trimming took 0 bases from V and 4 from J; bases not matched to a gene: 9. This CDR3 reads CASSLGQGHTGETQYF. The CDR3 coding sequence is TGCGCCAGCAGCTTGGGACAGGGCCACACCGGAGAGACCCAGTACTTC.

The V and J genes are TRBV7-2 and TRBJ2-3; 11 nucleotides agree with TRBD2. The CDR3 contains 14 residues. Germline CDR1 is SGHTA and CDR2 is FQGNSA. Losses at the gene ends were 5 bases for V and 5 bases for J; bases not matched to a gene: 3. The CDR3 DNA reads TGTGCCAGCAGCCTGGGACTAGCGGTAGATACGCAGTATTTT. Its protein is CASSLGLAVDTQYF.

The chain carries TRBV11-2 and TRBJ2-1; weak D call: TRBD1 (5 bases). Trimming stripped 4 bases from V and 5 bases from J, with 9 bases between. This CDR3 is built from 13 residues. In germline, CDR1 is SGHAT, CDR2 FQNNGV. The CDR3 loop is CASSSRVDNEQFF. The DNA of the CDR3 is TGTGCCAGCAGCTCCAGGGTCGACAATGAGCAGTTCTTC.

V usage is TRBV3-1 (or the pseudogene TRBV3-2) and J usage is TRBJ2-5, with 7 bases lining up with TRBD2. The germline V gene encodes CDR1 LGHDT and CDR2 YNNKEL (reference sequence). The CDR3 is 16 amino acids. The V and J ends lost 0 bases and 7 bases, in that order; junction bases with no gene match: 11. CDR3 region: CASSQDISGTLGTQYF. CDR3 bases: TGTGCCAGCAGCCAAGATATAAGCGGGACTTTGGGGACCCAGTACTTC.

This chain links TRBV28 with TRBJ2-1; 7 bases are shared with TRBD1. Germline assignment: CDR1 MDHEN and CDR2 SYDVKM. The CDR3 is 15 residues long. With 5 bases clipped from V and 8 bases from J, the junction kept 12 bases outside the gene matches. The CDR3 coding sequence is TGTGCCAGCAGTCCCCGACAGGGTTTTGTGCATGAGCAGTTCTTC. Encoded protein: CASSPRQGFVHEQFF.

This sequence joins TRBV11-2 and TRBJ2-5; 10 positions agree with TRBD1. V shed 4 bases and J 8 bases; nucleotides not matched to a gene: 10. The CDR3 runs to 15 residues. CDR1 and CDR2 (germline): SGHAT, FQNNGV. The CDR3 DNA is TGTGCCAGCAGCTCGTTGACAGGGGGCTTTGGAACCCAGTACTTC. It codes for CASSSLTGGFGTQYF.

This clone was seen more than once but under ten times. The chain combines TRBV7-9 with TRBJ2-3; 7 bases fit TRBD2. CDR1 and CDR2 (germline): SEHNR, FQNEAQ (reference sequence). This CDR3 is built from 14 residues. V gave up 10 bases and J gave up 0 bases; unmatched junction bases: 7. For the CDR3, the DNA is TGTGCCACAACGCGACTAGCAAGCACAGATACGCAGTATTTT. Protein: CATTRLASTDTQYF. The variable domain in full, completed from reference TRBV7-9 and TRBJ2-3, reads DTGVSQNPRHKITKRGQNVTFRCDPISEHNRLYWYRQTLGQGPEFLTYFQNEAQLEKSRLLSDRFSAERPKGSFSTLEIQRTEQGDSAMYLCATTRLASTDTQYFGPGTRLTVL.

Only a few counts were recorded for this clone. This chain connects TRBV19 to TRBJ2-7; 8 positions agree with TRBD1. The V segment lost 6 bases and the J segment 6 bases; nucleotides outside the gene matches: 7. The germline gives CDR1 LNHDA, CDR2 SQIVND (reference sequence). The CDR3 consists of 13 residues. The CDR3 DNA reads as TGTGCCAGTAGAGGGACAGGACGTCTCGAGCAGTACTTC. Its translation: CASRGTGRLEQYF.

The V and J genes are TRBV25-1 and TRBJ2-3, with D possibly TRBD2 on 5 matching bases. The CDR3 sequence is 15 residues long. V lost 4 bases to trimming and J lost 3 bases, with 14 bases between them. Germline-derived CDR1 and CDR2 are MGHDK and SYGVNS. In DNA form, the CDR3 reads TGTGCCAGCAGTGGGGTGGGAGTGGGTACAGATACGCAGTATTTT. Translated: CASSGVGVGTDTQYF. Filled out from reference TRBV25-1 and TRBJ2-3, the complete variable domain reads EADIYQTPRYLVIGTGKKITLECSQTMGHDKMYWYQQDPGMELHLIHYSYGVNSTEKGDLSSESTVSRIRTEHFPLTLESARPSHTSQYLCASSGVGVGTDTQYFGPGTRLTVL.

The chain is built from TRBV7-8 and TRBJ2-7; 9 nucleotides line up with TRBD1. Germline V lookup: CDR1 SGHVS, CDR2 FQNEAQ. CDR3 length equals 13 residues. V trimming: 5 bases; J trimming: 4 bases; junction bases outside the gene matches: 3. This CDR3 reads CASSIDRGYEQYV. CDR3 DNA sequence: TGTGCCAGCAGCATCGACAGGGGGTACGAGCAGTACGTC.

V is TRBV25-1 and J is TRBJ1-2; D is uncertain. Trimming took off 4 bases at V and 5 bases at J, with 11 bases between the two ends. This CDR3 has 13 amino acids. Germline V gene lookup returns CDR1 MGHDK and CDR2 SYGVNS. CDR3 loop: CASSAKTSYGYTF. As DNA, the CDR3 is TGTGCCAGCAGTGCTAAAACGTCTTATGGCTACACCTTC.

The chain's CDR3 is CASSQYTEAFF. As DNA, the CDR3 is TGTGCCAGCAGCCAGTACACTGAAGCTTTCTTT. The gene calls are TRBV6-5 and TRBJ1-1; D is unresolved. V lost 6 bases and J lost 3, with 5 bases in between. The CDR3 consists of 11 residues. The germline gives CDR1 MNHEY, CDR2 SVGAGI.

The chain combines TRBV6-5 with TRBJ1-1; 7 bases are shared with TRBD1. The CDR3 contains 14 residues. Looked up from germline, CDR1 is MNHEY and CDR2 is SVGAGI. With 7 bases clipped from V and 11 bases from J, the junction kept 16 bases outside the gene matches. The CDR3 bases are TGTGCCAGCACGACCAACAGGGGCTTCGGGGAGGCTTTCTTT. This codes for CASTTNRGFGEAFF.

The rearrangement uses TRBV6-6 and TRBJ1-6; D unclear. The CDR3 loop spans 12 amino acids. V dropped 11 bases and J dropped 7 bases, with 12 bases sitting between them. CDR1 is MNHNY, CDR2 SVGAGI, per germline (reference sequence). In DNA, the CDR3 is TGTGCCTCGGAGGTAGGAAATTCACCCCTCCACTTT. Residues: CASEVGNSPLHF.

The chain links TRBV6-2 or TRBV6-3 to TRBJ2-5; D is unresolved. V was shortened by 2 bases and J by 5 bases, with 3 bases between the two germline ends. Germline CDR1 MNHEY, CDR2 SVGEGT. The CDR3 totals 11 residues. CDR3 nucleotide sequence: TGTGCCAGCAGTTACCTGGAGACCCAGTACTTC. It translates to CASSYLETQYF.

The chain combines TRBV3-1 (or the pseudogene TRBV3-2) with TRBJ1-2; D unclear. V was trimmed by 0 bases and J by 8 bases, leaving 13 bases between them. Germline-derived CDR1 and CDR2 are LGHDT and YNNKEL (reference sequence). This CDR3 is built from 14 residues. The DNA of the CDR3 is TGTGCCAGCAGCCAAGAATTGGCAGCCGGGGGCTACACCTTC. The encoded protein is CASSQELAAGGYTF.

CDR3 loop: CASSTWTADSYNEQFF. The CDR3 DNA is TGTGCCAGCAGCACCTGGACAGCCGACTCCTACAATGAGCAGTTCTTC. The chain recombines TRBV5-4 with TRBJ2-1, with D perhaps matching TRBD1 (6 bases). V shed 4 bases and J shed 0 bases, with 14 bases lying between them. This CDR3 contains 16 residues. CDR1 and CDR2 from the germline V gene are SGHNT and YYREEE (reference sequence).